The text below deals with one T cell receptor (beta chain). This record comes from a study of blood T cell repertoires in COVID-19. Study-wide background: The United States, Italy and Spain provided the acute and convalescent COVID-19 samples. PBMCs, B-cell-depleted T cells, or T cells provided the cDNA or gDNA that made up the material.

The CDR3 has 15 amino acids. Trimming removed 4 bases at V and 1 base at J, with 11 bases between. Looked up from germline, CDR1 is KGHDR and CDR2 is SFDVKD. The authors' processing: Estimation of nucleated cell counts was performed using reference gene primer amplification. TCRdb's table, derived via immunoSEQ multiplex PCR, lists solely in-frame clones and lacks some. That table supplies the V and J calls and clone size; D and trimming were determined from the DNA. The profile shows about 180,000 clones, more than 80% of them singletons. This receptor was obtained from a human donor in a cohort sampled during active COVID-19. The V and J genes are TRBV24-1 and TRBJ2-3; possible D gene TRBD1, 5 bases. Sequencing used peripheral blood. Here the CDR3 reads CATSEGALGTDTQYF. In DNA, the CDR3 is TGTGCCACCAGTGAAGGGGCCCTTGGCACAGATACGCAGTATTTT.